Below are 14 T cell receptor beta chains sequenced from a single sample in a study of OX40 agonist ivuxolimab in advanced cancers. Method: immunoSEQ multiplex PCR; TCRdb's copy keeps in-frame clones and lacks some. The data contain 50,000 to 55,000 clones, 80% of them singletons. Sequences were derived from CD4+ or CD8+ T cells sorted from blood, sampled in a trial of the OX40 agonist ivuxolimab. Source of these receptors: an adult with an advanced solid tumor such as melanoma, head and neck, liver or kidney cancer.

V and J are TRBV2 and TRBJ2-7; D may be TRBD1 (6 bases). V lost 6 bases to trimming and J lost 2 bases, with 14 bases between them. Germline-derived CDR1 and CDR2 are SNHLY and FYNNEI. The CDR3 totals 14 residues. CDR3 in DNA: TGTGCCAGCAGACAGACAGGCGTCCCCTACGAGCAGTACTTC. Translation: CASRQTGVPYEQYF.

This clone rates as medium-sized (0.01 to 0.1%). The chain recombines TRBV4-1 with TRBJ1-1; possibly TRBD1 for D (5 bases). The CDR3 consists of 16 residues. The V gene lost 1 base and the J gene lost 0 bases, with 12 bases spanning the gap. In germline, CDR1 is MGHRA, CDR2 YSYEKL. CDR3 region: CASSQGRVGMNTEAFF. Here the CDR3 DNA reads TGCGCCAGCAGCCAAGGCAGGGTGGGAATGAACACTGAAGCTTTCTTT.

This clone was counted between two and nine times. The chain carries TRBV4-3 and TRBJ1-3; 10 bases agree with TRBD1. This CDR3 is built from 14 residues. V lost 3 bases to trimming and J lost 7 bases; unmatched junction nucleotides: 3. Germline assignment: CDR1 LGHNA and CDR2 YSLEER. CDR3 in DNA: TGCGCCAGCAGCCAGTCGGGACAGGGGAACACCATATATTTT. Translating it yields CASSQSGQGNTIYF.

The chain recombines TRBV9 with TRBJ1-5, with TRBD1 matching 11 bases. The CDR3 covers 15 residues. Trimming took 4 bases from V and 3 from J; bases not matched to a gene: 3. In germline, CDR1 is SGDLS, CDR2 YYNGEE. The CDR3 DNA sequence: TGTGCCAGCAGCCGGACAGGGGGCTACAATCAGCCCCAGCATTTT. This sequence encodes CASSRTGGYNQPQHF. Drawing the rest from reference TRBV9 and TRBJ1-5, the complete variable domain is DSGVTQTPKHLITATGQRVTLRCSPRSGDLSVYWYQQSLDQGLQFLIQYYNGEERAKGNILERFSAQQFPDLHSELNLSSLELGDSALYFCASSRTGGYNQPQHFGDGTRLSIL.

Notes on this clone: Its ends do not fully match the called genes, so a read error is possible. The V gene is TRBV25-1, the J gene TRBJ1-1; 8 nucleotides line up with TRBD1. The CDR3 length is 14 residues. Germline CDR1 is MGHDK and CDR2 is SYGVNS. The CDR3 protein is CASSSGQGVTEAFF. The CDR3 nucleotides read TGCGCCAGCAGTTCAGGACAGGGTGTAACTGAAGCTTTCTTT.

The chain employs TRBV28 and TRBJ2-1, with 11 bases lining up with TRBD2. Germline CDR1 and CDR2: MDHEN and SYDVKM. CDR3 length: 12 amino acids. Losses at the gene ends were 6 bases for V and 14 bases for J; bases not matched to a gene: 6. CDR3 amino acids: CASRTLAGGEFF. In DNA form, the CDR3 reads TGTGCCAGCAGAACCCTAGCGGGAGGAGAGTTCTTC.

J is TRBJ1-2 and V is TRBV7-2; D possibly corresponds to TRBD1 (5 bases). This CDR3 contains 15 residues. The V gene's germline CDR1 is SGHTA and CDR2 FQGNSA. Between the trimmed V and J ends, which lost 1 base and 4 bases, there was a span of 13 bases. The CDR3: CASSLDQGGGYGYTF. The CDR3 nucleotides read TGTGCCAGCAGCTTAGATCAGGGAGGAGGCTATGGCTACACCTTC.

This clone has a handful of counts. The V and J genes are TRBV29-1 and TRBJ2-1; 15 nucleotides agree with TRBD2. The CDR3 runs 16 residues. The germline gives CDR1 SQVTM, CDR2 ANQGSEA. The V gene end was trimmed by 7 bases and the J gene end by 1 base; junction bases not matched to a gene: 5. The CDR3: CSARTSGGGSYNEQFF. The DNA for the CDR3 is TGCAGCGCCCGGACTAGCGGGGGGGGATCCTACAATGAGCAGTTCTTC.

This chain joins TRBV15 and TRBJ2-1; 14 nucleotides align to TRBD2. Germline CDR1 reads LNHNV; CDR2 reads YYDKDF (reference sequence). The CDR3 extends over 16 amino acids. V gave up 5 bases and J gave up 11 bases; unmatched junction bases: 11. For the CDR3, the DNA is TGTGCCACCAGCGTAGGGACTAGCGGGAGTAGGGTTAAGCAGTTCTTC. It yields the protein CATSVGTSGSRVKQFF.

This sequence joins TRBV6-5 and TRBJ1-4, with 7 positions matching TRBD1. This CDR3 region has 16 residues. CDR1 MNHEY and CDR2 SVGAGI come from the germline V gene. Unmatched junction bases numbered 13, after V lost 2 bases and J lost 10 bases. The CDR3 reads CASSYGEGDRRGKLFF. The CDR3 DNA sequence: TGTGCCAGCAGTTACGGTGAAGGGGACAGAAGGGGAAAACTGTTTTTT.

This clone appeared a few times. The CDR3 bases are TGTGCCAGCAGTTCCTTGCCCCGAGACAGGGTGGTTCAGCCCCAGCATTTT. Its translation is CASSSLPRDRVVQPQHF. The chain couples TRBV28 to TRBJ1-5; 7 positions agree with TRBD1. The CDR3 length is 17 residues. Germline CDR1 is MDHEN and CDR2 is SYDVKM. After removal of 4 bases from V and 6 bases from J, the junction contained 15 bases not matched to a gene. Based on the CDR3 plus reference TRBV28 and TRBJ1-5, the full variable domain is DVKVTQSSRYLVKRTGEKVFLECVQDMDHENMFWYRQDPGLGLRLIYFSYDVKMKEKGDIPEGYSVSREKKERFSLILESASTNQTSMYLCASSSLPRDRVVQPQHFGDGTRLSIL.

This clone showed up just a few times. Germline is not matched at one junction end, which may reflect a read error. This sample also contains other DNA sequences that code for the same CDR3. V usage is TRBV19 and J usage is TRBJ2-1, with 11 bases aligning to TRBD2. The CDR3 sequence is 15 residues long. Germline CDR1 is LNHDA and CDR2 is SQIVND (reference sequence). CDR3 sequence reads: CASSIAGGGYNEQFF. As DNA, the CDR3 is TGTGCCAGTAGCATAGCGGGAGGGGGGTACAATGAGCAGTTCTTC.

The CDR3 loop is CASSQRQDRVHEQYF. CDR3 DNA sequence: TGCGCCAGCAGCCAACGCCAGGACAGGGTGCACGAGCAGTACTTC. The chain carries TRBV4-3 and TRBJ2-7; TRBD1 matches at 8 bases. Germline lookup yields CDR1 LGHNA and CDR2 YSLEER. Trimming removed 2 bases from V and 5 bases from J; junction bases left unmatched: 8. The CDR3 runs to 15 residues.

The chain has TRBV20-1 and TRBJ2-7; TRBD1 might be the D (6 bases). V was shortened by 0 bases and J by 8 bases, with 8 bases between the two germline ends. CDR3 size: 11 residues. CDR1 DFQATT and CDR2 SNEGSKA come from the germline V gene (reference sequence). CDR3 DNA sequence: TGCAGTGCTAGAGATGACAGGCAGCAGTACTTC. Residues: CSARDDRQQYF.